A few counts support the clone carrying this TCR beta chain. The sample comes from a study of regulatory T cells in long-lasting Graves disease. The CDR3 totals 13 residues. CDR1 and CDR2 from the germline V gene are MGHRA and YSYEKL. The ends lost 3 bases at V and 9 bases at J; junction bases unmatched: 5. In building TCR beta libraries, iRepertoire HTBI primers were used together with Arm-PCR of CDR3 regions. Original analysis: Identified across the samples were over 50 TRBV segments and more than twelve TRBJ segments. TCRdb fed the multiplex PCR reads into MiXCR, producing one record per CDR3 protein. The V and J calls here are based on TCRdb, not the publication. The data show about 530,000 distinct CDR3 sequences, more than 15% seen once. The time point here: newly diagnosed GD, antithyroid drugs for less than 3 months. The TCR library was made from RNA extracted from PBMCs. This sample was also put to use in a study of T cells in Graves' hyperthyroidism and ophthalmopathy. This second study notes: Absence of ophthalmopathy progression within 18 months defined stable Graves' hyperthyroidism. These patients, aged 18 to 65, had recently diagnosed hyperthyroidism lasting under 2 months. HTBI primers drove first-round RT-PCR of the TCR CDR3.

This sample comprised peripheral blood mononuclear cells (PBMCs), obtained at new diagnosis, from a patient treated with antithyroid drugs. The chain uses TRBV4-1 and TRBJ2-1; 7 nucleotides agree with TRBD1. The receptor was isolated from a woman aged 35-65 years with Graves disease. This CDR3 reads CASSHAQGTEQFF. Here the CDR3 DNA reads TGCGCCAGCAGCCATGCACAGGGGACTGAGCAGTTCTTC.